This T cell receptor beta chain was captured by sequencing in a study of T cell changes during pregnancy in multiple sclerosis. Assay: immunoSEQ multiplex PCR; the TCRdb copy retains only in-frame clones and omits some. The sample holds 55,000 to 85,000 clones, around nine tenths seen once. CDR1 is GTSNPN and CDR2 is SVGIG in the germline V gene (reference sequence). The CDR3 totals 14 residues. Trimming cost V 4 bases and J 4 bases; bases outside gene matches: 5. This clone has only a few counts. The material sequenced was peripheral blood, taken in the third trimester of pregnancy. The TCR originated in a female donor with multiple sclerosis, enrolled in a pregnancy study. The V and J genes are TRBV30 and TRBJ2-2, with 8 bases lining up with TRBD1. CDR3 in amino acids: CAWNRGYGTGELFF. The CDR3 DNA sequence: TGTGCCTGGAACAGGGGGTATGGCACCGGGGAGCTGTTTTTT. Supplemented by reference TRBV30 and TRBJ2-2, the full variable domain reads SQTIHQWPATLVQPVGSPLSLECTVEGTSNPNLYWYRQAAGRGLQLLFYSVGIGQISSEVPQNLSASRPQDRQFILSSKKLLLSDSGFYLCAWNRGYGTGELFFGEGSRLTVL.